Presented here are 8 T cell receptor beta chains from one specimen sequenced in a study of blood T cell repertoires in COVID-19. Assay: immunoSEQ multiplex PCR; the TCRdb copy retains only in-frame clones and omits some. The sample comprises about 180,000 clones, 88% of which are singletons, and about 8.4% rests with the top ten. The sequenced sample was PBMCs or T cells enriched from blood (not recorded which). Receptors originate from a woman aged 18 to 35 who had recovered from COVID-19.

This chain uses TRBV11-2 with TRBJ2-1; 10 bases match TRBD2. The CDR3 length is 15 residues. In germline, CDR1 is SGHAT, CDR2 FQNNGV. V dropped 4 bases and J dropped 4; count of bases not matched to a gene: 4. CDR3 sequence: CASSSLLAGYNEQFF. In DNA form, the CDR3 reads TGTGCCAGCAGCTCCCTACTAGCGGGATACAATGAGCAGTTCTTC.

V usage is TRBV28 and J usage is TRBJ1-3; D might be TRBD1 (5 bases). Germline V gene sequence: CDR1 MDHEN, CDR2 SYDVKM. The length of the CDR3 is 16 residues. With 7 bases removed from V and 2 bases from J, the gap between germline ends came to 18 bases. CDR3 in DNA: TGTGCCAGCAACATCGGGGCCGGAGGGGCTGGAAACACCATATATTTT. It translates to CASNIGAGGAGNTIYF.

The chain employs TRBV7-9 and TRBJ1-1, with D unclear. With 2 bases removed from V and 0 bases from J, the gap between germline ends came to 7 bases. Germline assignment: CDR1 SEHNR and CDR2 FQNEAQ (reference sequence). This CDR3 has 14 residues. Here the CDR3 reads CASSLTGMNTEAFF. CDR3 coding DNA: TGTGCCAGCAGCTTAACCGGTATGAACACTGAAGCTTTCTTT.

The chain couples TRBV19 to TRBJ2-3; maybe TRBD2 (7 bases). The CDR3 covers 14 residues. V lost 6 bases and J 3 bases, leaving 13 bases between the germline ends. Per the germline V gene, CDR1 is LNHDA and CDR2 is SQIVND (reference sequence). The CDR3 loop reads CASSSGEGTDTQYF. The CDR3 DNA reads as TGTGCCAGTAGCTCAGGGGAGGGAACAGATACGCAGTATTTT.

The rearrangement links TRBV4-2 to TRBJ2-1; D call uncertain. Trimming cost V 8 bases and J 13 bases, with 18 bases left between them. Germline V gives CDR1 LGHNA, CDR2 YNFKEQ. The CDR3 runs to 12 residues. The CDR3 nucleotides are TGTGCCAGCGGCGCTGACCGGGTCGGACAGTTCTTC. Its protein product is CASGADRVGQFF.

This rearrangement joins TRBV29-1 to TRBJ2-1; TRBD1 agrees at 8 bases. The V gene end was trimmed by 7 bases and the J gene end by 4 bases; junction bases not matched to a gene: 12. Per germline, CDR1 SQVTM and CDR2 ANQGSEA. The CDR3 contains 15 residues. CDR3 sequence (DNA): TGCAGCGCCCCCAGGGGGCGGTCTGAGTACAATGAGCAGTTCTTC. Its translation is CSAPRGRSEYNEQFF.

This chain uses TRBV7-8 with TRBJ2-5; a weak D match, TRBD2 (5 bases). Trimming stripped 1 base from V and 5 bases from J, with 11 bases between. In germline, CDR1 is SGHVS, CDR2 FQNEAQ. The CDR3 runs 14 residues. CDR3 amino acids: CASSLGGLAETQYF. CDR3 sequence (DNA): TGTGCCAGCAGCTTAGGCGGCCTAGCCGAGACCCAGTACTTC. Variable domain in full (rest from reference TRBV7-8 and TRBJ2-5): GAGVSQSPRYKVAKRGQDVALRCDPISGHVSLFWYQQALGQGPEFLTYFQNEAQLDKSGLPSDRFFAERPEGSVSTLKIQRTQQEDSAVYLCASSLGGLAETQYFGPGTRLLVL.

The V gene is TRBV24-1, the J gene TRBJ2-1; TRBD1 aligns across 9 bases. CDR3 size: 19 residues. Per germline, CDR1 KGHDR and CDR2 SFDVKD. The V gene end was trimmed by 5 bases and the J gene end by 0 bases; junction bases not matched to a gene: 13. CDR3 region: CATSGSRDRVLSSYNEQFF. In nucleotides, the CDR3 is TGTGCCACCAGTGGTTCCCGGGACAGGGTCCTGAGCTCCTACAATGAGCAGTTCTTC.